The 24 T cell receptor beta chains in this list originate from one sample, sequenced in a study of human T cells and chemical hapten exposure. Time point here: healthy volunteer bleed at 2 weeks. The authors extracted total RNA from unfractionated whole blood. TCRdb re-called the RACE reads through MiXCR, storing one row per CDR3 protein. The repertoire includes roughly 100,000 distinct CDR3 sequences, just under 9% of them detected once, and 2.5% to 3% sits in the top ten. The sample was whole blood. All receptors come from a female donor in good health. Some clones in this sample may be carry-over from other donors' samples.

Many counts were recorded for this clonotype. The J gene is TRBJ2-7, the V gene TRBV29-1; D not resolved. The CDR3 sequence is 11 residues long. Looked up from germline, CDR1 is SQVTM and CDR2 is ANQGSEA. Trimming removed 4 bases from V and 1 base from J, with 5 bases in between. In nucleotides, the CDR3 is TGCAGCGTTGGTAGTTCCTACGAGCAGTACTTC. Amino acids: CSVGSSYEQYF.

This clonotype was seen a handful of times. V is TRBV7-3 and J is TRBJ2-6; maybe TRBD2 (6 bases). CDR1 is SGHTA, CDR2 FQGTGA, per germline. Between the trimmed V and J ends, which lost 2 bases and 0 bases, there was a span of 8 bases. The CDR3 length is 16 residues. The CDR3 loop reads CASSLSRDSGANVLTF. DNA of the CDR3: TGTGCCAGCAGCTTATCGCGGGACTCTGGGGCCAACGTCCTGACTTTC.

The genes are TRBV19 and TRBJ1-5; 9 bases agree with TRBD1. Trimming removed 4 bases from V and 0 bases from J; junction bases left unmatched: 7. Germline lookup yields CDR1 LNHDA and CDR2 SQIVND (reference sequence). The CDR3 loop spans 17 amino acids. The CDR3 sequence: CASSKGWDRDSNQPQHF. The CDR3 nucleotides are TGTGCCAGTAGTAAAGGGTGGGACAGGGATAGCAATCAGCCCCAGCATTTT.

This CDR3 reads CSANFGGSGANVLTF. The CDR3 nucleotides read TGCAGTGCTAATTTTGGGGGCTCTGGGGCCAACGTCCTGACTTTC. The chain uses TRBV20-1 and TRBJ2-6; the D gene could be TRBD1 or TRBD2 (5 bases each). The V gene's germline CDR1 is DFQATT and CDR2 SNEGSKA (reference sequence). This CDR3 is 15 amino acids long. The ends were cut back, 4 bases at V and 0 bases at J, with 10 bases in the middle.

The chain combines TRBV6-1 with TRBJ1-1, with D hard to call. The V and J ends lost 1 base and 4 bases respectively, with 4 bases between them. Germline CDR1 is MNHNS and CDR2 is SASEGT. The CDR3 consists of 12 residues. For the CDR3, the DNA is TGTGCCAGCAGTGAAGTGGGCACTGAAGCTTTCTTT. The encoded protein is CASSEVGTEAFF.

This clonotype appeared a few times. V is TRBV2 and J is TRBJ2-2; D not certain. The V end lost 6 bases, the J end lost 4 bases, and 3 bases lay between the germline ends. This CDR3 contains 11 residues. CDR1 is SNHLY and CDR2 is FYNNEI in the germline V gene. CDR3 in amino acids: CASRGTGELFF. In DNA, the CDR3 is TGTGCCAGCAGGGGCACCGGGGAGCTGTTTTTT.

This clonotype has more than one count but fewer than ten. This clone may be a read error of a much larger clone one base away. The gene calls are TRBV4-1 and TRBJ2-6; no clear D gene. With 0 bases removed from V and 0 bases from J, the gap between germline ends came to 6 bases. Germline CDR1 is MGHRA and CDR2 is YSYEKL. The CDR3 is 16 amino acids. DNA of the CDR3: TGCGCCAGCAGCCAAGAGGAGAGCTCTGGGGCCAACGTCCTGACTTTC. Protein sequence: CASSQEESSGANVLTF.

At least ten counts were recorded for this clonotype. The chain recombines TRBV5-6 with TRBJ2-7; D not certain. V was pared by 4 bases and J by 6 bases, with 14 bases between. Germline values: CDR1 SGHDT, CDR2 YYEEEE. The CDR3 runs to 13 residues. The CDR3 nucleotides read TGTGCCAGCAGCGACACCCCGGCCGGCGAGCAGTACTTC. Translated, it gives CASSDTPAGEQYF.

This clonotype was found many times. This chain joins TRBV11-1 and TRBJ1-1; no firm D call. The CDR3 loop spans 14 amino acids. V was cut by 6 bases and J by 0 bases, with 11 bases left in between. Germline CDR1 reads SGHAT; CDR2 reads FQDESV (reference sequence). CDR3 protein: CASSPLALNTEAFF. The CDR3 nucleotides are TGTGCCAGCAGTCCCCTTGCCTTGAACACTGAAGCTTTCTTT.

This clonotype was detected a few times. This chain links TRBV19 with TRBJ2-3; D gene ambiguous. This CDR3 contains 13 residues. Trimming removed 4 bases from V and 1 base from J, with 6 bases in between. CDR1 and CDR2 from the germline V gene are LNHDA and SQIVND (reference sequence). The CDR3 region is CASSTLGTDTQYF. CDR3 nucleotide sequence: TGTGCCAGTAGTACCCTAGGCACAGATACGCAGTATTTT.

The gene calls are TRBV19 and TRBJ1-5; D is unclear. This CDR3 comprises 13 residues. V was shortened by 6 bases and J by 4 bases, with 10 bases between the two germline ends. The germline gives CDR1 LNHDA, CDR2 SQIVND (reference sequence). CDR3 nucleotides: TGTGCCAGTAGAGATCGGGGAAATCAGCCCCAGCATTTT. Residues: CASRDRGNQPQHF.

This clonotype was picked up a small number of times. The rearrangement uses TRBV29-1 and TRBJ2-7; D may be TRBD1 (6 bases). Germline CDR1 and CDR2: SQVTM and ANQGSEA. This CDR3 comprises 14 residues. The V gene lost 1 base and the J gene lost 3 bases, with 13 bases spanning the gap. The CDR3 protein is CSVEGGQGYYEQYF. The CDR3 nucleotides are TGCAGCGTTGAAGGGGGGCAGGGTTACTACGAGCAGTACTTC.

This clonotype came up many times. The chain uses TRBV6-1 and TRBJ2-2, with TRBD2 as a possible D gene (6 bases). Trimming removed 8 bases from V and 6 bases from J, with 13 bases in between. Germline CDR1 and CDR2: MNHNS and SASEGT. The CDR3 has 13 amino acids. The CDR3 sequence is CASETSNSGELFF. The CDR3 nucleotides read TGTGCCAGCGAGACTAGTAACTCCGGGGAGCTGTTTTTT.

In this sample, this clonotype turned up many times. The rearrangement links TRBV15 to TRBJ2-1, with 7 bases matching TRBD2. The CDR3 spans 18 residues. The ends lost 1 base at V and 9 bases at J; junction bases unmatched: 18. Germline V gene data show CDR1 as LNHNV and CDR2 as YYDKDF (reference sequence). The CDR3, as DNA: TGTGCCACCAGCAGAGTCATTGGGAAGCGGGAACTTTCGGGTGAGCAGTTCTTC. It yields the protein CATSRVIGKRELSGEQFF.

The CDR3 loop reads CASSQEMGSTDTQYF. CDR3 coding DNA: TGCGCCAGCAGCCAAGAAATGGGGAGCACAGATACGCAGTATTTT. This chain joins TRBV4-3 and TRBJ2-3; D not resolved. Germline V gene sequence: CDR1 LGHNA, CDR2 YSLEER. The CDR3 sequence is 15 residues long. The V end lost 0 bases, the J end lost 0 bases, and 7 bases lay between the germline ends.

This clonotype was detected many times. This chain uses TRBV4-1 with TRBJ2-7; 14 nucleotides align to TRBD2. Trimming took 4 bases from V and 4 from J; bases not matched to a gene: 3. Germline V CDR1 and CDR2: MGHRA, YSYEKL. The CDR3 covers 15 residues. Written as DNA, the CDR3 is TGCGCCAGCAGCCTCGGACTAGCGGGAGGATACGAGCAGTACTTC. Translating gives CASSLGLAGGYEQYF.

This clonotype was detected a few times. This sequence joins TRBV7-9 and TRBJ2-5; 9 bases agree with TRBD2. Germline V lookup: CDR1 SEHNR, CDR2 FQNEAQ (reference sequence). Unmatched junction bases numbered 7, after V lost 0 bases and J lost 5 bases. The CDR3 totals 16 residues. CDR3 nucleotide sequence: TGTGCCAGCAGCTTAGCTTGGCGGGAGGGCCCCGAGACCCAGTACTTC. It specifies CASSLAWREGPETQYF.

This clonotype was recorded at least ten times. J is TRBJ2-2 and V is TRBV29-1; D perhaps matches TRBD1 (6 bases). The CDR3 has 13 residues. V gave up 7 bases and J gave up 6 bases, with 15 bases separating them. The germline V gene encodes CDR1 SQVTM and CDR2 ANQGSEA. In DNA form, the CDR3 reads TGCAGCGCCACCACGGACAGCTCCGGGGAGCTGTTTTTT. Encoded protein: CSATTDSSGELFF.

This clonotype was counted ten times or more. The chain has TRBV24-1 and TRBJ2-3, with D hard to call. Deletions cut 3 bases from V and 2 bases from J, with 8 bases between. The CDR3 length is 14 residues. Germline loops: CDR1 KGHDR, CDR2 SFDVKD. As DNA, the CDR3 is TGTGCCACCAGTGATCCAGGATCCACAGATACGCAGTATTTT. This sequence encodes CATSDPGSTDTQYF.

This clonotype was recorded a few times. The J gene is TRBJ1-5, the V gene TRBV30; no clear D gene. CDR1 is GTSNPN, CDR2 SVGIG, per germline (reference sequence). This CDR3 contains 16 residues. V dropped 2 bases and J dropped 0 bases, with 14 bases sitting between them. The CDR3 DNA sequence: TGTGCCTGGAGTCGCCCCCCGGACCTTAGCAATCAGCCCCAGCATTTT. Amino acid sequence: CAWSRPPDLSNQPQHF. Variable domain in full (rest from reference TRBV30 and TRBJ1-5): SQTIHQWPATLVQPVGSPLSLECTVEGTSNPNLYWYRQAAGRGLQLLFYSVGIGQISSEVPQNLSASRPQDRQFILSSKKLLLSDSGFYLCAWSRPPDLSNQPQHFGDGTRLSIL.

This clonotype occurred a few times. The V and J genes are TRBV12-3 or TRBV12-4 and TRBJ1-5; D not certain. The CDR3 extends over 12 amino acids. The V end lost 3 bases, the J end lost 7 bases, and 7 bases lay between the germline ends. The CDR3 is CASSLLGQPQHF. The CDR3, as DNA: TGTGCCAGCAGTTTGTTGGGGCAGCCCCAGCATTTT.

The chain links TRBV9 to TRBJ1-4; the match to TRBD1 covers 9 bases. CDR3 length equals 15 residues. The trim removed 1 base at V and 6 bases at J, leaving 4 bases unmatched. CDR1 is SGDLS, CDR2 YYNGEE, per germline. The CDR3 spells CASSVWTGADEKLFF. As DNA, the CDR3 is TGTGCCAGCAGCGTATGGACAGGGGCGGATGAAAAACTGTTTTTT.

A few counts support this clonotype. The rearrangement uses TRBV18 and TRBJ2-2, with 8 bases lining up with TRBD1. CDR3 length equals 16 residues. Unmatched junction bases numbered 8, after V lost 3 bases and J lost 5 bases. Germline values: CDR1 KGHSH, CDR2 LQKENI. CDR3 DNA sequence: TGTGCCAGCTCACCCCCCAGGACAGGGTGGACCGGGGAGCTGTTTTTT. It codes for CASSPPRTGWTGELFF.

This chain joins TRBV29-1 and TRBJ1-3, with D hard to call. V lost 3 bases to trimming and J lost 0 bases, with 12 bases between them. CDR3 length: 15 amino acids. Germline lookup yields CDR1 SQVTM and CDR2 ANQGSEA. This CDR3 is CSVELGRDSGNTIYF. CDR3 nucleotide sequence: TGCAGCGTTGAGCTGGGTAGGGACTCTGGAAACACCATATATTTT.